The 14 T cell receptor beta chains given below trace back to one sample, sequenced in a study of blood T cell repertoires in COVID-19. Data came from immunoSEQ multiplex PCR; TCRdb stores just in-frame clones and leaves some out. The table includes about 100,000 clones, more than 70% detected once. Sample: peripheral blood. The receptors derive from a man over 45 with active or convalescent COVID-19.

The V and J genes are TRBV7-9 and TRBJ1-2; tentative D call: TRBD1 (5 bases). Germline values: CDR1 SEHNR, CDR2 FQNEAQ (reference sequence). The ends were cut back, 1 base at V and 4 bases at J, with 16 bases in the middle. The CDR3 totals 16 residues. This CDR3 is CASSLGAAGFIYGYTF. The DNA of the CDR3 is TGTGCCAGCAGCTTAGGGGCTGCAGGGTTCATCTATGGCTACACCTTC.

The table lists this clone with a count of one. This chain connects TRBV5-6 to TRBJ1-1; 8 bases agree with TRBD1. CDR1 and CDR2 from the germline V gene are SGHDT and YYEEEE. Trimming took 4 bases from V and 1 from J; bases not matched to a gene: 9. This CDR3 contains 16 residues. The CDR3 nucleotides read TGTGCCAGCAGCCCCATGTCGGACAGGGCGAACACTGAAGCTTTCTTT. Translation: CASSPMSDRANTEAFF.

The V call is TRBV7-2, the J call TRBJ2-2, with 10 bases lining up with TRBD2. This CDR3 is built from 14 residues. Germline V lookup: CDR1 SGHTA, CDR2 FQGNSA. V was pared by 6 bases and J by 5 bases, with 3 bases of the junction left unmatched. This CDR3 reads CASRLAGWTGELFF. The CDR3 DNA reads as TGTGCCAGCAGACTAGCGGGGTGGACCGGGGAGCTGTTTTTT. Drawing the rest from reference TRBV7-2 and TRBJ2-2, the complete variable domain is GAGVSQSPSNKVTEKGKDVELRCDPISGHTALYWYRQSLGQGLEFLIYFQGNSAPDKSGLPSDRFSAERTGGSVSTLTIQRTQQEDSAVYLCASRLAGWTGELFFGEGSRLTVL.

The CDR3 region is CASSLERNEKLFF. In DNA form, the CDR3 reads TGTGCCAGCAGCTTAGAACGGAATGAAAAACTGTTTTTT. V gene TRBV7-9 combines with J gene TRBJ1-4; D is uncertain. Looked up from germline, CDR1 is SEHNR and CDR2 is FQNEAQ (reference sequence). V shed 1 base and J shed 5 bases, with 5 bases lying between them. The CDR3 consists of 13 residues.

This clone has only one observation. The chain uses TRBV18 and TRBJ2-5, with no clear D. V dropped 3 bases and J dropped 5 bases, with 13 bases sitting between them. Germline values: CDR1 KGHSH, CDR2 LQKENI. The CDR3 loop spans 14 amino acids. CDR3 in amino acids: CASSPNPSGETQYF. The CDR3, as DNA: TGTGCCAGCTCACCGAACCCCAGTGGTGAGACCCAGTACTTC. Supplemented by reference TRBV18 and TRBJ2-5, the full variable domain reads NAGVMQNPRHLVRRRGQEARLRCSPMKGHSHVYWYRQLPEEGLKFMVYLQKENIIDESGMPKERFSAEFPKEGPSILRIQQVVRGDSAAYFCASSPNPSGETQYFGPGTRLLVL.

The chain links TRBV9 to TRBJ2-2; 7 nucleotides agree with TRBD1. CDR1 is SGDLS and CDR2 is YYNGEE in the germline V gene. Trimming cost V 0 bases and J 2 bases; bases outside gene matches: 7. This CDR3 has 17 amino acids. CDR3 residues: CASSVAFGTANTGELFF. CDR3 sequence (DNA): TGTGCCAGCAGCGTAGCTTTCGGGACAGCTAACACCGGGGAGCTGTTTTTT.

This clone was counted a single time. The V gene is TRBV30, the J gene TRBJ1-2, with TRBD1 identical over 9 bases. CDR3 length equals 13 residues. Germline lookup yields CDR1 GTSNPN and CDR2 SVGIG (reference sequence). Trimming at V came to 5 bases and at J to 5 bases, leaving 6 bases not matched to a gene. Here the CDR3 DNA reads TGTGCCTGGGATACCGGGACAGGGTATGGCTACACCTTC. It codes for CAWDTGTGYGYTF.

The chain has TRBV28 and TRBJ1-2; 8 nucleotides align to TRBD1. J was trimmed by 6 bases and V by 7 bases; bases with no gene match: 4. Germline V CDR1 and CDR2: MDHEN, SYDVKM. The CDR3 consists of 12 residues. The CDR3 loop is CASTIQGDGYTF. CDR3 bases: TGTGCCAGCACCATACAGGGGGATGGCTACACCTTC.

The V and J genes are TRBV4-3 and TRBJ2-3; TRBD2 matches 9 bases. From germline, CDR1 is LGHNA and CDR2 YSLEER. The CDR3 extends over 17 amino acids. V gave up 0 bases and J gave up 6 bases; unmatched junction bases: 10. DNA of the CDR3: TGCGCCAGCAGCCAAGATCCTAGCGGGACCGTACCCGATACGCAGTATTTT. It encodes CASSQDPSGTVPDTQYF.

V is TRBV6-2 or TRBV6-3 and J is TRBJ1-2, with TRBD1 matching over 10 bases. The junction had 7 bases not matched to a gene; V was cut back by 5 bases and J by 4 bases. The CDR3 runs 15 residues. Germline lookup yields CDR1 MNHEY and CDR2 SVGEGT. The CDR3 nucleotides read TGTGCCAGCAGTCGGGACAGGGGACGAGCCTATGGCTACACCTTC. Its protein is CASSRDRGRAYGYTF.

The chain links TRBV4-1 to TRBJ1-5, with 8 bases fitting TRBD1. V shed 4 bases, J shed 8 bases, and the junction held 7 bases outside the gene matches. The CDR3 extends over 14 amino acids. Germline V gene sequence: CDR1 MGHRA, CDR2 YSYEKL. The CDR3 here is CASSPTPDREPQHF. In nucleotides, the CDR3 is TGCGCCAGCAGCCCTACGCCGGACAGGGAGCCCCAGCATTTT.

The rearrangement uses TRBV28 and TRBJ1-4; TRBD1 matches at 10 bases. V lost 3 bases to trimming and J lost 7 bases; unmatched junction nucleotides: 5. The germline V gene encodes CDR1 MDHEN and CDR2 SYDVKM. CDR3 length: 15 amino acids. The CDR3 nucleotides are TGTGCCAGCAGTTTCCGACAGGGGGCTTTTGAAAAACTGTTTTTT. It is translated as CASSFRQGAFEKLFF. The variable domain in full, completed from reference TRBV28 and TRBJ1-4, reads DVKVTQSSRYLVKRTGEKVFLECVQDMDHENMFWYRQDPGLGLRLIYFSYDVKMKEKGDIPEGYSVSREKKERFSLILESASTNQTSMYLCASSFRQGAFEKLFFGSGTQLSVL.

The chain recombines TRBV11-2 with TRBJ2-7; 9 positions agree with TRBD1. The CDR3 spans 15 residues. V lost 6 bases and J lost 2; bases outside the gene matches: 8. The germline V gene has CDR1 SGHAT and CDR2 FQNNGV. The CDR3 coding sequence is TGTGCCAGCAGGCTTGGCGGACAGGGGACCTACGAGCAGTACTTC. It codes for CASRLGGQGTYEQYF.

V usage is TRBV18 and J usage is TRBJ1-1, with TRBD1 matching 7 bases. Germline loops: CDR1 KGHSH, CDR2 LQKENI. Trimming took 3 bases from V and 4 from J; bases not matched to a gene: 5. This CDR3 region has 14 residues. Written as DNA, the CDR3 is TGTGCCAGCTCACCGACAGGGATGGGCACTGAAGCTTTCTTT. Translated: CASSPTGMGTEAFF.